The entry below describes one TCR beta chain. There is no known antigen for this receptor. No base-level quality is on record; no much larger clone is a single base apart. This specimen comes from a study of post-analysis software for immune sequencing data (dated by TCRdb to the mid-2010s). With regard to the full study: The recorded disease courses included relapsing-remitting, secondary progressive and progressive-relapsing multiple sclerosis, and some patients had no subtype annotation. The multiple sclerosis patient repertoires were compared with about a dozen previously published healthy control repertoires from donors aged about 6 to 28 years. A subset of samples was prepared in parallel using single-end sample barcoding, then pooled and co-amplified after Illumina adapter ligation.

The receptor library was made with PCR. Sequencing relied on an Illumina HiSeq 2500. To reduce PCR and sequencing biases, unique molecular identifiers were incorporated into the TCR beta cDNA libraries. Per 1 to 10 million input T cells, 500,000 or so cDNA molecules were obtained, such that each molecule approximated one T cell. The patient libraries were prepared and sequenced using the same protocol as the earlier healthy control dataset. Within a given batch, samples were prepared together, multiplexed and sequenced on the same HiSeq lane. As for how the authors treated the data: MIGEC handled the raw barcoded reads, throwing out single-read molecular identifier groups before consensus assembly and CDR3 extraction. Clonotype tables were post-analysed with VDJtools, and diversity was normalized by down-sampling all datasets to the smallest sample size. To correct batch-related cross-sample contamination, repertoire overlap clustering matched CDR3 amino acid sequences but not nucleotide sequences. In TCRdb, the public reads were trimmed at Q25 with fastp and aligned with MiXCR, with productive beta chains retained. Rows matching on CDR3 protein sequence are summarized as one entry with the most common DNA and genes. These V and J calls are TCRdb output, not the study's own analysis. The sample table contains hundreds of thousands of distinct CDR3 sequences; only one count was recorded for approximately 30% of them. Roughly 0.54% of the sample is taken by the ten largest.

TCR beta repertoires were profiled from peripheral blood of roughly 13 young patients with multiple sclerosis to demonstrate the VDJtools post-analysis software. The patients with multiple sclerosis were children and adolescents between roughly 6 and 16 years of age. Study-wide conclusions, independent of this receptor: The multiple sclerosis patient group was slightly younger than the control group. Direct clustering with F measure showed strong co-clustering of samples prepared in the same batch, prompting a batch-effect correction. Normalized Chao1 diversity was significantly lower in multiple sclerosis patients than controls, suggesting substantial peripheral T-cell clonal expansion.

The receptor comes from a girl between 5 and 17 years old with multiple sclerosis. Sequenced: blood.

The CDR3 reads as follows: CASSSRRAGTCEQYF. The bases read TGTGCCAGCAGCTCCCGGAGGGCAGGGACGTGCGAGCAGTACTTC. Rearrangement joined TRBV7-2 to TRBJ2-5; the D region possibly corresponds to TRBD2 (6 bases align). The DNA end favors TRBJ2-7, so the J call may be wrong. The germline V gene specifies SGHTA as CDR1 and FQGNSA as CDR2. There are 15 amino acids in the CDR3, from cysteine to phenylalanine inclusive. CDR3 DNA only is kept here, 45 bases in frame from base 1.